The clone carrying this T cell receptor beta chain occurred many times. The antigen is not known. Between the trimmed V and J ends, which lost 3 bases and 2 bases, there was a span of 10 bases. Per the germline V gene, CDR1 is ENHRY and CDR2 is SYGVKD. The CDR3 is 14 amino acids. The entry originates in a study of early T cells in non-severe SARS-CoV-2 infection. Study summary: Whole-blood bulk RNA, unsorted, was sequenced, and chains were unpaired. The study, taken as a whole, reports: VDJdb matches were skewed toward anti-spike CD8 T cell responses.

Each cDNA molecule carried a unique molecular identifier. A single record per CDR3 protein comes from TCRdb applying MiXCR to the 5' RACE reads. The data contain 70,000 to 90,000 distinct CDR3 sequences, approximately 12% of them seen just once; the ten biggest clones take up 3.4%. The receptor was isolated from an adult who was a healthcare worker with PCR-confirmed SARS-CoV-2 infection or an uninfected control (not recorded which). The chain joins TRBV10-3 to TRBJ2-5; a possible D gene is TRBD2 (6 bases). Sequences were obtained from whole blood. CDR3 region: CAISDFGGQETQYF. The CDR3 DNA sequence: TGTGCCATCAGTGATTTCGGGGGACAAGAGACCCAGTACTTC.